This TCR beta chain was identified during a study of human T cells and chemical hapten exposure. Study-level background: Cases of alopecia areata, totalis or universalis occurred in a predominantly female patient group.

CDR1 is ENHRY and CDR2 is SYGVKD in the germline V gene. This CDR3 has 13 amino acids. V lost 10 bases and J lost 4, with 17 bases in between. TCRdb itself ran the RACE reads through MiXCR, one entry per CDR3 protein. The repertoire consists of about 260,000 distinct CDR3 sequences, with about 9.4% occurring once and the leading ten covering 2% to 2.5%. The time point: pre-sensitization, week 0. Treatment indicated: therapeutic diphenylcyclopropenone sensitization with weekly scalp DPC. This clonotype was picked up many times. The chain has TRBV10-3 and TRBJ2-7; D is uncertain. Material: whole blood, obtained in connection with sensitization to the hapten diphenylcyclopropenone (DPC). The source is a woman aged 40 to 49 with alopecia areata. Some clones in this sample may be carry-over from other donors' samples. CDR3 sequence: CATHGVGGYEQYF. Here the CDR3 DNA reads TGTGCCACCCATGGGGTGGGTGGGTACGAGCAGTACTTC.